This T cell receptor beta chain was found in a study of shared T cell receptors in the human thymus. CDR1 and CDR2 (germline): LNHNV, YYDKDF (reference sequence). CDR3 size: 20 residues. J lost 5 bases, V lost 0 bases, and 13 bases had no gene match. Sequencing used immunoSEQ multiplex PCR; TCRdb keeps in-frame clones, though not all of them. The sample consists of 650,000 to 950,000 clones, 80% to 90% of them appearing once. The data were also submitted as part of a second study, on human thymus T cells. That work states: Donation was from healthy Finnish infants who were having corrective surgery that addressed congenital heart defects. Thymus specimens were resections from corrective heart surgery. Thymic and blood repertoires appeared to display a bias in their usage of V and J genes. Related reports documented highly overlapping thymic repertoires among unrelated individuals.

The source is a girl under three years old with a congenital heart defect. The gene calls are TRBV15 and TRBJ2-2, with 12 bases aligning to TRBD1. Sequencing used thymocytes. The CDR3 sequence is CATSRDLRDRGLDGTGELFF. CDR3 coding DNA: TGTGCCACCAGCAGAGATCTCCGGGACAGGGGGCTTGATGGGACCGGGGAGCTGTTTTTT.